The present T cell receptor (beta chain) was sequenced within a study of T cells after yellow fever vaccination. Study outcomes and limitations: Clonotype sharing between CD4 and CD8 compartments was small. The booster saw the reappearance of most primary-vaccination clones (around 96% CD4, roughly 90% CD8).

Germline trimming cut 3 bases from V and 4 bases from J; bases unmatched to any gene: 3. Per germline, CDR1 SGHTA and CDR2 FQGTGA. The CDR3 runs 15 residues. Universal primer sites and UMIs were introduced during 5'RACE template-switching synthesis of TCR cDNA. TCRdb used MiXCR to reprocess the 5' RACE reads, holding one entry per CDR3 protein. The sample records approximately 300,000 distinct CDR3 sequences, around 6.8% being singletons. This clonotype was observed a few times. Its matching antigen is unknown. This chain joins TRBV7-3 and TRBJ2-1; 10 positions match TRBD2. Sequencing was performed on PBMCs, taken approximately 47 days after the first yellow fever vaccination. The sequence came from a young man who received the YFV17D yellow fever vaccine. The CDR3 sequence: CASSLSGGGYNEQFF. CDR3 nucleotide sequence: TGTGCCAGCAGCTTGAGCGGGGGGGGTTACAATGAGCAGTTCTTC.